This T cell receptor beta chain was sequenced during a study of identical twins. The study, taken as a whole, reports: Twin pairs had excess sharing that was weaker in beta out-of-frame sequences. Researchers caution that invariant MAIT and iNKT cells could partly confound zero-insertion analyses.

In TCRdb, the 5' RACE reads were re-called with MiXCR into one record per CDR3 protein. There are hundreds of thousands of distinct CDR3 sequences in the sample; around a sixth occur only once, and 10% to 15% lies in the top ten. Germline V lookup: CDR1 KGHDR, CDR2 SFDVKD. V lost 4 bases, J lost 6 bases, and 12 bases lay in between. The CDR3 extends over 14 amino acids. A remark on this clonotype: Its target is not known.

The sample was also reused in another study, on T cells expressing NK-cell markers. That work states: Underlying the TCR beta repertoires were sorted CD3+CD56+NKG2C+, CD3+CD56+NKG2C- and CD3+CD56-NKG2C+ T cells. One of the eight sequenced donors was seronegative, whereas the other seven were HCMV-seropositive.

The source of this sequence is a woman aged 18 to 35 in good health. The rearrangement uses TRBV24-1 and TRBJ1-5; tentatively, D is TRBD1 (6 bases). Sequencing used PBMCs. The CDR3 here is CATSDRGVGQPQHF. For the CDR3, the DNA is TGTGCCACCAGTGACAGGGGCGTGGGTCAGCCCCAGCATTTT.